The subject of this entry is one TCR beta chain. Its cognate antigen is unknown. Synthesis of cDNA used 5'RACE (with 10-nucleotide random UMIs). TCRdb re-called the 5' RACE reads through MiXCR, storing one row per CDR3 protein. Here the sample spans around 33,000 distinct CDR3 sequences, approximately 24% being singletons. The source of the sample is a study of neurological immune-mediated disorders. The study's findings and limits: None of the CDR3 amino acid sequences of expanded clones recurred across subjects, suggesting private repertoires in all groups.

Sorted libraries used about 1 million CD4+ or CD8+ T cells. Specimen: CD4+ T cells from blood. The source is a man over 45 with HTLV-1-associated myelopathy (HAM/TSP).

The CDR3 loop reads CAISDLRSPLHF. Here the CDR3 DNA reads TGTGCCATCAGTGATCTTCGTTCACCCCTCCACTTT. J is TRBJ1-6 and V is TRBV10-3; D is ambiguous. The CDR3 extends over 12 amino acids. The V and J ends lost 3 bases and 9 bases respectively, with 6 bases between them. Germline V gene lookup returns CDR1 ENHRY and CDR2 SYGVKD.